These T cell receptor beta chains were read from a single sample in a study of T cells in Graves' hyperthyroidism and ophthalmopathy. TCRdb analysed the multiplex PCR reads with MiXCR anew, one entry per CDR3 protein. The sample includes about 740,000 distinct CDR3 sequences, around 13% of them seen just once. The specimen sequenced was blood. These receptors were obtained from a young woman with Graves' hyperthyroidism. Each CDR3 is given with its conserved first and last residue. The order of the fields is CDR3 DNA, CDR3 protein, J gene, D gene, clone size, V gene. D genes are given only for firm matches. Expanded clones are given a class, and other clones once, few, many or no size at all.

CDR3 DNA: TGTGCCAGCAGCCCCCCCGCCGGGTCGAAGGACTTC
CDR3 protein: CASSPPAGSKDF
J gene: TRBJ2-5
D gene: -
clone size: -
V gene: TRBV7-9

CDR3 DNA: TGTGCCAGCAGTGTTGGCAGGGGGGGGCAGGGGTACGAGCAGTACTTC
CDR3 protein: CASSVGRGGQGYEQYF
J gene: TRBJ2-7
D gene: -
clone size: many
V gene: TRBV2

CDR3 DNA: TGCGCCAGCAGCCATGCAGGGGCCGCCCAAGAAGCTTTCTTT
CDR3 protein: CASSHAGAAQEAFF
J gene: TRBJ1-1
D gene: -
clone size: -
V gene: TRBV4-1

CDR3 DNA: TGTGCCTGGAGTGTACAGGGGACTCAGGGGGAGCTGTTTTTT
CDR3 protein: CAWSVQGTQGELFF
J gene: TRBJ2-2
D gene: -
clone size: many
V gene: TRBV30

CDR3 DNA: TGTGCCAGCAGTTACTTTAGGACGGATGAAAAACTGTTTTTT
CDR3 protein: CASSYFRTDEKLFF
J gene: TRBJ1-4
D gene: -
clone size: few
V gene: TRBV6-5

CDR3 DNA: TGTGCCAGCAGTCTGGGACACCAAGAATCACCCCTCCACTTT
CDR3 protein: CASSLGHQESPLHF
J gene: TRBJ1-6
D gene: -
clone size: -
V gene: TRBV6-1

CDR3 DNA: TGTGCCAGCTCACCACAGACTCTCCAAGAGACCCAGTACTTC
CDR3 protein: CASSPQTLQETQYF
J gene: TRBJ2-5
D gene: -
clone size: many
V gene: TRBV18

CDR3 DNA: TGTGCCAGCAGTTTAAGTGACAGCTATGGCTACACCTTC
CDR3 protein: CASSLSDSYGYTF
J gene: TRBJ1-2
D gene: -
clone size: many
V gene: TRBV27

CDR3 DNA: TGTGCCAGCAGCCAAGGGGTGGGGAGTGAGCAGTTCTTC
CDR3 protein: CASSQGVGSEQFF
J gene: TRBJ2-1
D gene: -
clone size: many
V gene: TRBV3-1

CDR3 DNA: TGCAGTGCTAGAAATTCAACTAGCGGGAGGGCCCGGGAGCAGTTCTTC
CDR3 protein: CSARNSTSGRAREQFF
J gene: TRBJ2-1
D gene: TRBD2
clone size: few
V gene: TRBV20-1

CDR3 DNA: TGTGCCAGCAGTCCTCGCGGTAGCGGGCGTGGCGAGCAGTACTTC
CDR3 protein: CASSPRGSGRGEQYF
J gene: TRBJ2-7
D gene: TRBD2
clone size: many
V gene: TRBV6-2/TRBV6-3

CDR3 DNA: TGTGCCAGCAGTTTGAACCTACATGTCCCCTACAATGAGCAGTTCTTC
CDR3 protein: CASSLNLHVPYNEQFF
J gene: TRBJ2-1
D gene: -
clone size: many
V gene: TRBV12-3/TRBV12-4

CDR3 DNA: TGCGCCAGCAGGACTAGCGGAGGGGTCCTATTCTTC
CDR3 protein: CASRTSGGVLFF
J gene: TRBJ2-1
D gene: TRBD2
clone size: -
V gene: TRBV10-1

CDR3 DNA: TGTGCCTGGCGGCGGCTAGCGGTGAGCGCCCAGTACTTC
CDR3 protein: CAWRRLAVSAQYF
J gene: TRBJ2-5
D gene: TRBD2
clone size: many
V gene: TRBV30

CDR3 DNA: TGTGCCAGCAGCGTCTTTAGACGGTGGGGGACCTACGAGCAGTACTTC
CDR3 protein: CASSVFRRWGTYEQYF
J gene: TRBJ2-7
D gene: -
clone size: -
V gene: TRBV9

CDR3 DNA: TGTGCCAGCAGTTTATATTACAGGTCAACTCTCACAGATACGCAGTATTTT
CDR3 protein: CASSLYYRSTLTDTQYF
J gene: TRBJ2-3
D gene: -
clone size: many
V gene: TRBV27

CDR3 DNA: TGCGCCAGCAGCCCACCCTCCGTACGTACTAGCGAGCAGTACTTC
CDR3 protein: CASSPPSVRTSEQYF
J gene: TRBJ2-7
D gene: -
clone size: many
V gene: TRBV5-1

CDR3 DNA: TGTGCCTGGAGTGAGGTGGGTCAGCCCCAGCATTTT
CDR3 protein: CAWSEVGQPQHF
J gene: TRBJ1-5
D gene: -
clone size: many
V gene: TRBV30

CDR3 DNA: TGTGCCAGCAGTTACCAGGGAAATGAAAAACTGTTTTTT
CDR3 protein: CASSYQGNEKLFF
J gene: TRBJ1-4
D gene: -
clone size: few
V gene: TRBV6-6

CDR3 DNA: TGCAGCGTTGAAGGACGGGGGGAGACCCAGTACTTC
CDR3 protein: CSVEGRGETQYF
J gene: TRBJ2-5
D gene: -
clone size: few
V gene: TRBV29-1

CDR3 DNA: TGTGCCAGCTCACCGCGTTTTTCAGGGCAGGGGGGTCAGCCCCAGCATTTT
CDR3 protein: CASSPRFSGQGGQPQHF
J gene: TRBJ1-5
D gene: TRBD1
clone size: -
V gene: TRBV18

CDR3 DNA: TGTGCCAGCGCTAGGACTAGCGGGAGCTTCTACAATGAGCAGTTCTTC
CDR3 protein: CASARTSGSFYNEQFF
J gene: TRBJ2-1
D gene: TRBD2
clone size: -
V gene: TRBV12-3/TRBV12-4

CDR3 DNA: TGTGCCACCCAGGACTTTACGACATATGGCTACACCTTC
CDR3 protein: CATQDFTTYGYTF
J gene: TRBJ1-2
D gene: -
clone size: -
V gene: TRBV15

CDR3 DNA: TGTGCCAGCAGCCGGGGGGGCGGTGAAAAACTGTTTTTT
CDR3 protein: CASSRGGGEKLFF
J gene: TRBJ1-4
D gene: -
clone size: -
V gene: TRBV2

CDR3 DNA: TGCAGTGCTAGAACTGTCGGACAGGGTGGAAACGAGCAGTACTTC
CDR3 protein: CSARTVGQGGNEQYF
J gene: TRBJ2-7
D gene: TRBD1
clone size: many
V gene: TRBV20-1

CDR3 DNA: TGCAGTGCTGGGGGGGGTTCAGGGGCAGCGGATACGCAGTATTTT
CDR3 protein: CSAGGGSGAADTQYF
J gene: TRBJ2-3
D gene: -
clone size: -
V gene: TRBV20-1

CDR3 DNA: TGTGCCTGGAGTGGCAGGGGGAGGGAGTTCTTC
CDR3 protein: CAWSGRGREFF
J gene: TRBJ2-1
D gene: -
clone size: many
V gene: TRBV30